The T cell receptor beta chain under discussion was sequenced for a study of cytomegalovirus exposure and HLA in healthy donors. Study in general: Earlier results showed roughly 120 million unique TCR beta sequences derived from approximately 170 million T cells.

The CDR3 totals 17 residues. In germline, CDR1 is SEHNR, CDR2 FQNEAQ (reference sequence). The V gene lost 5 bases and the J gene lost 0 bases, with 14 bases spanning the gap. Primers for the PCR totalled 60 Vbeta and 13 Jbeta. The assay was immunoSEQ multiplex PCR, and TCRdb's table has in-frame clones only and misses some. The sample shows approximately 210,000 clones, 60% to 80% of them seen only once. Study conclusions and caveats: Evidence from a later analysis indicated that most CMV-associated TCR beta chains looked HLA-restricted. In a later analysis, TCR beta V- and J-gene trimming was associated with a missense DCLRE1C variant. Some highly shared sequence variants likely arose as a pipeline artifact.

Turning to this clone: Its target is not known.

What was sequenced was PBMCs. The TCR originated in a young woman in good health and CMV-seropositive. This rearrangement joins TRBV7-9 to TRBJ1-6; the D gene is possibly TRBD1 (6 bases). The CDR3 coding sequence is TGTGCCAGCAGCCCCCGACAGGCGAGCTCCTATAATTCACCCCTCCACTTT. Its protein product is CASSPRQASSYNSPLHF.